This T cell receptor (beta chain) came from a study of T-cell reconstitution after alpha-beta-depleted transplantation in children. It was with unique molecular identifiers that the TCRbeta library was prepared. TCRdb ran MiXCR on the PCR reads and lists one entry per CDR3 protein. The repertoire consists of 580,000 or so distinct CDR3 sequences, with roughly 23% occurring once and the leading ten covering roughly 14%. The ends were cut back, 6 bases at V and 3 bases at J, with 18 bases in the middle. The CDR3 consists of 15 residues. Turning to this clonotype: The antigen is undetermined.

Points from the study as a whole: Reported findings indicate that, about two months after transplant, alpha-beta T cells came from several hundred expanded clones, which were derived from non-depleted graft cells. T-cell numbers and diversity one year post-transplant derived largely from freshly generated T cells. Surviving recipient T cells and thymic progenitors produced the high day-60 TCRbeta diversity seen in some patients.

This TCR was sampled from a boy in the first two years of life who had a stem cell transplant for acute myeloid leukemia, so the T cells may come from the graft donor. The starting material was PBMCs, mostly from graft donor cells, obtained 360 days after TCRalphabeta/CD19-depleted stem cell transplant. The gene calls are TRBV12-3 or TRBV12-4 and TRBJ2-7; D might be TRBD1 (6 bases). The CDR3 DNA follows: TGTGCCAGCAGATATGGGACATCGGAGCGCTACGAGCAGTACTTC. It codes for CASRYGTSERYEQYF.